These 18 T cell receptor beta chains were all obtained from the same sample, sequenced in a study of blood T cell repertoires in COVID-19. TCRdb's table, derived via immunoSEQ multiplex PCR, lists solely in-frame clones and lacks some. This table holds about 250,000 clones, 65% to 85% found once. The sample was peripheral blood. The receptors come from a middle-aged man with active or convalescent COVID-19.

This chain uses TRBV11-2 with TRBJ2-5; maybe TRBD1 (5 bases). The germline V and J ends were trimmed by 5 bases and 9 bases, with 19 bases remaining between them. The CDR3 totals 14 residues. CDR1 is SGHAT and CDR2 is FQNNGV in the germline V gene. The DNA of the CDR3 is TGTGCCAGCAGCCCCCGCCCCTACCAGGGCTCCCAGTACTTC. Its protein is CASSPRPYQGSQYF. The full variable domain, with the rest looked up from reference TRBV11-2 and TRBJ2-5, is EAGVAQSPRYKIIEKRQSVAFWCNPISGHATLYWYQQILGQGPKLLIQFQNNGVVDDSQLPKDRFSAERLKGVDSTLKIQPAKLEDSAVYLCASSPRPYQGSQYFGPGTRLLVL.

This clone was seen only a few times. The chain recombines TRBV28 with TRBJ2-7; D is perhaps TRBD2 (6 bases). Germline V gene sequence: CDR1 MDHEN, CDR2 SYDVKM. The CDR3 loop spans 14 amino acids. Trimming shortened V by 5 bases and J by 2 bases, and 13 bases separated the two germline ends. CDR3 sequence reads: CASSLPGAAYEQYF. CDR3 coding DNA: TGTGCCAGCAGTCTTCCGGGAGCAGCCTACGAGCAGTACTTC.

The chain uses TRBV30 and TRBJ2-3, with D perhaps matching TRBD1 (5 bases). Trimming stripped 1 base from V and 3 bases from J, with 11 bases between. The CDR3 is 14 amino acids. From germline, CDR1 is GTSNPN and CDR2 SVGIG (reference sequence). This CDR3 reads CAWSAGHGTDTQYF. The DNA of the CDR3 is TGTGCCTGGAGTGCCGGACACGGGACAGATACGCAGTATTTT.

The chain carries TRBV29-1 and TRBJ1-4; 10 bases map to TRBD1. Germline assignment: CDR1 SQVTM and CDR2 ANQGSEA. The CDR3 spans 14 residues. Unmatched junction bases numbered 5, after V lost 3 bases and J lost 7 bases. The CDR3 region has the DNA TGCAGCGTTGAGGTGGGACAGGGGACTGAAAAACTGTTTTTT. Residues: CSVEVGQGTEKLFF.

This clone was picked up a small number of times. The chain carries TRBV18 and TRBJ2-7; 8 bases agree with TRBD1. Per germline, CDR1 KGHSH and CDR2 LQKENI. CDR3 length equals 15 residues. The junction had 5 bases not matched to a gene; V was cut back by 2 bases and J by 2 bases. CDR3 in amino acids: CASSPGTGPTYEQYF. CDR3 DNA: TGTGCCAGCTCACCAGGGACAGGACCTACCTACGAGCAGTACTTC.

This clone was seen once. The chain couples TRBV10-2 to TRBJ2-5, with TRBD1 matching 10 bases. V lost 7 bases, J lost 4 bases, and 3 bases stayed unmatched. Germline CDR1 is WSHSY and CDR2 is SAAADI. This CDR3 contains 13 residues. CDR3 protein: CASNRDRGETQYF. DNA for the CDR3: TGCGCCAGCAACCGGGACAGGGGAGAGACCCAGTACTTC.

The chain links TRBV10-3 to TRBJ2-5; 14 bases line up with TRBD2. Germline assignment: CDR1 ENHRY and CDR2 SYGVKD. The CDR3 sequence is 15 residues long. The J segment lost 2 bases and the V segment lost 6 bases, leaving 2 bases of the junction unmatched. The CDR3 spells CAIRGLAGEQETQYF. The CDR3 DNA reads TGTGCCATCAGGGGACTAGCGGGGGAACAAGAGACCCAGTACTTC.

The CDR3 nucleotides are TGTGCCAGCAGCTCCTCGGGTGAGCAGTTCTTC. It translates to CASSSSGEQFF. This chain uses TRBV7-3 with TRBJ2-1; no firm D call. The CDR3 is 11 amino acids. The germline CDR1 and CDR2 sequences are SGHTA and FQGTGA. Trimming removed 4 bases from V and 9 bases from J, with 7 bases in between.

The chain joins TRBV7-6 to TRBJ2-7; 8 bases are shared with TRBD2. Germline CDR1 reads SGHVS; CDR2 reads FNYEAQ. V was clipped by 4 bases and J by 1 base; unmatched bases: 6. The CDR3 contains 15 residues. CDR3 DNA sequence: TGTGCCAGCAGCTCGTTCGCGGGAGGTTCCTACGAGCAGTACTTC. This sequence encodes CASSSFAGGSYEQYF. Together with reference TRBV7-6 and TRBJ2-7, the CDR3 gives the full variable domain: GAGVSQSPRYKVTKRGQDVALRCDPISGHVSLYWYRQALGQGPEFLTYFNYEAQQDKSGLPNDRFSAERPEGSISTLTIQRTEQRDSAMYRCASSSFAGGSYEQYFGPGTRLTVT.

This chain joins TRBV15 and TRBJ1-3; 9 bases map to TRBD1. V gave up 0 bases and J gave up 3 bases; unmatched junction bases: 9. The germline gives CDR1 LNHNV, CDR2 YYDKDF (reference sequence). The length of the CDR3 is 18 residues. As DNA, the CDR3 is TGTGCCACCAGCAGAGATTCCAACAGGGGGCAAGGTGGAAACACCATATATTTT. Translating it yields CATSRDSNRGQGGNTIYF.

The chain carries TRBV24-1 and TRBJ2-3; D is perhaps TRBD2 (6 bases). V was pared by 3 bases and J by 2 bases, with 11 bases between. Germline assignment: CDR1 KGHDR and CDR2 SFDVKD. The CDR3 spans 15 residues. DNA of the CDR3: TGTGCCACCAGTGATGTCCGGGAGCCCACAGATACGCAGTATTTT. Amino acid sequence: CATSDVREPTDTQYF.

This chain links TRBV7-9 with TRBJ1-2; 7 bases are shared with TRBD1. The CDR3 has 14 residues. Trimming removed 11 bases from V and 5 bases from J; junction bases left unmatched: 14. The germline V gene has CDR1 SEHNR and CDR2 FQNEAQ (reference sequence). CDR3 amino acids: CAGLGRGPEYGYTF. In DNA, the CDR3 is TGTGCCGGGTTGGGTAGGGGGCCGGAATATGGCTACACCTTC. Complete variable domain (other parts from reference TRBV7-9 and TRBJ1-2): DTGVSQNPRHKITKRGQNVTFRCDPISEHNRLYWYRQTLGQGPEFLTYFQNEAQLEKSRLLSDRFSAERPKGSFSTLEIQRTEQGDSAMYLCAGLGRGPEYGYTFGSGTRLTVV.

The chain employs TRBV11-2 and TRBJ1-1; D is uncertain. V dropped 5 bases and J dropped 8 bases, with 15 bases sitting between them. The CDR3 is 13 amino acids. CDR1 is SGHAT, CDR2 FQNNGV, per germline. DNA for the CDR3: TGTGCCAGCAGCCCCCGCACCCGGGAGGAAGCTTTCTTT. Translation gives CASSPRTREEAFF.

The V call is TRBV7-9, the J call TRBJ2-5; TRBD2 matches 8 bases. Germline V gene sequence: CDR1 SEHNR, CDR2 FQNEAQ (reference sequence). CDR3 size: 14 residues. V shed 5 bases and J 4 bases; nucleotides not matched to a gene: 6. DNA for the CDR3: TGTGCCAGCAGCCCCGGTCTAGCGGGAGAGACCCAGTACTTC. Its translation is CASSPGLAGETQYF.

The V call is TRBV25-1, the J call TRBJ1-4; 8 bases line up with TRBD1. The CDR3 is 14 amino acids. With 5 bases clipped from V and 8 bases from J, the junction kept 7 bases outside the gene matches. Per the germline V gene, CDR1 is MGHDK and CDR2 is SYGVNS. The CDR3 spells CASSPDRGVEKLFF. CDR3 DNA: TGTGCCAGCAGTCCAGACAGGGGAGTCGAAAAACTGTTTTTT.

The chain has TRBV6-5 and TRBJ1-1, with D possibly being TRBD1 (6 bases). Germline V gene data show CDR1 as MNHEY and CDR2 as SVGAGI. The CDR3 contains 14 residues. V was cut by 0 bases and J by 3 bases, with 8 bases left in between. CDR3 sequence reads: CASSYSYRDTEAFF. The DNA for the CDR3 is TGTGCCAGCAGTTACTCTTACAGGGACACTGAAGCTTTCTTT.

V gene TRBV4-2 combines with J gene TRBJ1-4, with D tentatively TRBD1 (5 bases). V lost 0 bases and J 8 bases, leaving 16 bases between the germline ends. Germline CDR1 reads LGHNA; CDR2 reads YNFKEQ. The length of the CDR3 is 16 residues. The CDR3 reads CASSQDRMGLGEKLFF. DNA of the CDR3: TGTGCCAGCAGCCAAGATCGTATGGGGCTCGGGGAAAAACTGTTTTTT.

The J gene is TRBJ1-5, the V gene TRBV3-1 (or the pseudogene TRBV3-2); D remains ambiguous. The CDR3 is made up of 14 amino acids. V was clipped by 1 base and J by 8 bases, with 12 bases between them. Germline CDR1 LGHDT, CDR2 YNNKEL (reference sequence). CDR3 amino acids: CASSQGLNREPQHF. The CDR3 nucleotides read TGTGCCAGCAGCCAAGGACTAAACCGGGAGCCCCAGCATTTT.